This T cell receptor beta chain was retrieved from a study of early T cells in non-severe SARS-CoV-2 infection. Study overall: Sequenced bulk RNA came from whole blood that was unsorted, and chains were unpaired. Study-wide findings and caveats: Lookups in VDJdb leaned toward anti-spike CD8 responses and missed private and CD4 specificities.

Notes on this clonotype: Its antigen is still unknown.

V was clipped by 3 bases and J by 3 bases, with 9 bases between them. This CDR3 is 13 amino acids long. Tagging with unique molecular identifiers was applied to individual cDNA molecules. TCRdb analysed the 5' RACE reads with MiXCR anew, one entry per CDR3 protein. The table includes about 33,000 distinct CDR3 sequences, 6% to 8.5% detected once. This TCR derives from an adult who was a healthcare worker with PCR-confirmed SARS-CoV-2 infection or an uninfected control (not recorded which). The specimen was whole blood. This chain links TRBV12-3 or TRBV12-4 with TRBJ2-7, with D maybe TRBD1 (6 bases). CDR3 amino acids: CASSFGQLYEQYF. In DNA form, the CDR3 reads TGTGCCAGCAGTTTTGGACAGCTCTACGAGCAGTACTTC.